This section outlines one T cell receptor (beta chain) sequence together with its context. Only one count was recorded for this clone. It lacks a known antigen. The DNA is omitted, as the CDR3 cannot be located on it reliably, and the CDR3 follows TCRdb's listing. This sample is part of a study of shared clonotypes between healthy human individuals (dated by TCRdb to the early 2020s). As for the study more broadly: The cohort included a few men and a couple of women between 18 and 49 years of age. Per donor, three plates each were used for CD4 naive and CD4 memory, two for CD8 naive, and one for CD8 memory. Between about 0.9 and 10 billion PBMCs per donor were obtained by leukapheresis. To increase sequencing depth and limit assay-specific biases, TCR repertoire library preparation and sequencing were carried out by different laboratories using diverse techniques. The study deeply sequenced blood TCR repertoires of about 5 healthy adults to estimate repertoire size and the extent of clonotype sharing between individuals. General study outcomes and caveats: When several donors were compared, the shared fraction of clonotypes was around 5% for naive CD4, about 4% for naive CD8, 2.3% for memory CD4, and roughly 0.4% for memory CD8. Higher generation probabilities were observed for clonotypes shared by all four sorted-subset donors than for non-shared clonotypes. Because the study included a small number of donors, the genetic and exposure-history diversity represented was limited. Pairwise subsampling indicated that sequencing depth was expected to affect the degree of clonotype sharing among donors. Naive subsets generally had larger estimated clonotype richness than memory subsets. Even with the large sequencing depth, rarefaction of the sorted-subset datasets indicated that sequencing was incomplete. Sampling was restricted to blood, and TCR repertoires in tissues likely differ from the TCR repertoires found in blood.

Using the deep immunoSEQ assay, multiplex PCR amplified TCR CDR3 regions from genomic DNA. Extracted genomic DNA from each cell subset was distributed evenly across all wells of several immunoSEQ 96-well plates, and each plate was treated as a replicate. Each replicate PCR for sorted subsets received about 180 ng genomic DNA, equal to roughly 33,000 T cell genomes. The purified libraries were quantified using a Qubit 3.0 fluorometer, sized with a Bioanalyzer 2100, and then quantified again using the KAPA Library Quantification kit. A separate single-read 150-cycle Illumina NextSeq 550 flow cell was used to sequence each immunoSEQ 96-well plate. In the authors' own workflow: The immunoSEQ output contained only junctional sequences without quality scores, so filtering could not match that applied to full-length reads. To assign V/J genes and CDR3, sequences were annotated using PyIR, a Python wrapper for IgBLAST v1.9, with IMGT germline references. Reads were removed for weak V/J assignments (E-value above 1e-6), missing CDR3, stop codons, out-of-frame junctions, or ambiguous translated residues. A V3J clonotype was defined by an identical inferred V gene, J gene, and CDR3 amino acid sequence. To compute the percentage overlap between repertoires, the number of shared unique clonotypes was divided by the size of the smaller repertoire. RTK rarefaction, the Chao1 estimator, and Recon v2.1 estimates of unobserved clonotypes were used to assess repertoire richness. For all TCRbeta clonotypes obtained by the gDNA method from a few donors, generation probabilities were computed with OLGA. Not all clones reach the TCRdb copy of this immuneACCESS table, which keeps in-frame sequences only. Checked studies attribute under half of the gap to unresolved V genes and leave the rest unexplained. V and J calls and clone size follow that table, whereas D and trimming were derived from the DNA. Here the sample has a few million clones; around 90% occur a single time. The ten largest clones capture under 0.15% of the sample.

The donors were healthy, HIV-negative adults with no recently reported acute infections or vaccinations. Every donor was a Caucasian adult residing in Nashville, Tennessee, USA. Magnetic negative selection was used to enrich CD4+ T cells, after which naive cells were positively selected on CD45RA and the negative fraction became the memory subset. Blood was collected by leukapheresis, and PBMCs were isolated by Ficoll-Histopaque density gradient centrifugation and then cryopreserved in liquid nitrogen vapor phase. Analytical flow cytometry was used to check the purity and quantity of each magnetically sorted T cell population. Genomic DNA was isolated from every sorted fraction and measured by UV absorbance on a Nanodrop 2000c. The CDR3 starts with the cysteine, ends with the phenylalanine, and has 12 residues. Reading the germline V gene (reference sequence) gives CDR1 SEHNR and CDR2 FQNEAQ.

The sequence derives from a man between 18 and 35 years old in good health. The chain joins TRBV7-9 to TRBJ1-1. What was sequenced was naive CD4+ T cells sorted from blood. What the cell subset or site label conveys for this sample: CD45RA+ positively selected. The CDR3 is CASSPKVGGGSF.